This is a list of T cell receptor beta chains from one sample in a study of T-cell reconstitution after alpha-beta-depleted transplantation in children. MiXCR, applied by TCRdb to the PCR reads, yields one record per CDR3 protein. This sample yields around 450,000 distinct CDR3 sequences, of which more than 9% are seen a single time; just over 2% belongs to the top ten. This material consisted of PBMCs, taken before TCRalphabeta/CD19-depleted stem cell transplant. The receptor set was obtained from a child younger than 10 with inherited bone marrow failure, due to receive a stem cell transplant. CDR3s include the opening cysteine and the closing phenylalanine or tryptophan. The order of the fields is V gene, CDR3 length, CDR3 protein.

>TRBV28|15
CASTPRATGNYEQYF
>TRBV5-4|15
CASSFFLADTGELFF
>TRBV18|17
CASSRDPGTAYQETQYF
>TRBV7-2|15
CASSSGLAGSIEQYF
>TRBV11-2|14
CASSLEAGEDGYTF
>TRBV12-3/TRBV12-4|15
CASSFGTSGYNEQFF
>TRBV6-4|15
CASSDGEGGTDTQYF
>TRBV5-1|15
CASSFIGGLNTEAFF
>TRBV7-9|16
CASSLFGGSPAGELFF
>TRBV29-1|16
CSVVSPSGRNTGELFF
>TRBV9|17
CASSAGQAYSQFYEQYF
>TRBV19|16
CASSIDLDRGVQPQHF
>TRBV4-3|11
CASRRGNEQFF
>TRBV28|11
CASSLRGGLFF
>TRBV14|16
CASSQDRPTTNPEAFF
>TRBV7-9|13
CASTAGEYNEQFF
>TRBV25-1|17
CASSETGGSSSDYEQYF
>TRBV15|16
CATSRDQARLGETQYF
>TRBV4-1|15
CASSPSAAGYHEQYF
>TRBV3-1|11
CASSQFREQFF
>TRBV6-5|13
CASSYYSSYEQYF
>TRBV12-3/TRBV12-4|14
CASSRTASTDTQYF
>TRBV7-9|16
CASSSFGQGGTDTQYF
>TRBV5-1|14
CASYDSVHYNEQFF
>TRBV19|13
CASSISSYNEQFF
>TRBV6-2/TRBV6-3|14
CASSLVGGLYEQYF
>TRBV7-9|17
CASSLGIGRAMWDEQFF
>TRBV27|15
CASSLGRQYTGELFF
>TRBV29-1|13
CSAKPVNTGELFF
>TRBV5-1|12
CASSSAHSPLHF
>TRBV20-1|15
CSAMSLRLNYNEQFF
>TRBV20-1|13
CSAPTGGGDTQYF
>TRBV12-3/TRBV12-4|13
CASSYSGGGTQYF
>TRBV7-2|15
CASTSGGFSYNEQFF
>TRBV5-4|14
CASSSQGSAGELFF
>TRBV4-3|15
CASSKLAGGLETQYF
>TRBV5-4|14
CASRRTSGTYEQYF
>TRBV9|14
CASSVEWGYNEQFF
>TRBV4-2|15
CASSLSPRISEGYTF
>TRBV20-1|18
CCARDHWEGGSSYNEQFF
>TRBV15|18
CATSRDAQGRDSTGELFF
>TRBV20-1|16
CSARAVGLAGVGEQYF
>TRBV18|14
CASSPGTGGREQYF
>TRBV6-5|17
CASSYSRGTGGAYEQYF
>TRBV12-3/TRBV12-4|14
CASSLIGGGETQYF
>TRBV23-1|14
CASTGQGRKETQYF
>TRBV7-2|14
CASSLPGSTNEQFF
>TRBV20-1|12
CSAWTLQETQYF
>TRBV12-3/TRBV12-4|14
CASSSLGGSYEQYF
>TRBV5-1|15
CASSLQGARSTEAFF
>TRBV20-1|14
CSARVAGAINEQFF
>TRBV11-2|17
CASSLVLAGGPGYEQYF
>TRBV6-5|18
CASSYILAEMRDTGELFF
>TRBV20-1|16
CSAMMGTSGNQETQYF
>TRBV28|18
CASSLVGDRGPTTDTQYF